The rows below give T cell receptor beta chains drawn from one sample of a study of T cell responses to AZD1222 COVID-19 vaccine. This table comes from immunoSEQ multiplex PCR, and its TCRdb copy is limited to in-frame clones, with some not included. The table shows around 140,000 clones, with around 83% occurring only once. Sequenced material: peripheral blood, taken 28 days after the second AZD1222 dose. These receptors originate from an adult who received the AZD1222 COVID-19 vaccine. Both conserved end residues are part of each CDR3. D genes are given only for firm matches. Some rows mark clone size as missing; the rest say once, few, many or name a class of expanded clone.

TRBJ1-6	TRBV3-1/TRBV3-2	TRBD1	.	CASSFGTGGSPLHF	TGTGCCAGCAGCTTTGGGACAGGGGGATCACCCCTCCACTTT
TRBJ2-2	TRBV3-1/TRBV3-2	.	.	CASSLTTEYTGELFF	TGTGCCAGCAGCCTTACGACAGAGTACACCGGGGAGCTGTTTTTT
TRBJ2-1	TRBV3-1/TRBV3-2	TRBD2	once	CASSQVAGGWGEQFF	TGTGCCAGCAGCCAAGTAGCGGGAGGATGGGGTGAGCAGTTCTTC
TRBJ1-1	TRBV6-5	TRBD1	.	CASSPGTGLAFF	TGTGCCAGCAGTCCCGGGACAGGGCTAGCTTTCTTT
TRBJ1-1	TRBV18	.	.	CASSPQENTEAFF	TGTGCCAGCTCCCCACAGGAGAACACTGAAGCTTTCTTT
TRBJ1-1	TRBV6-5	.	.	CASSYSGDRNTEAFF	TGTGCCAGCAGTTACTCTGGGGACCGGAACACTGAAGCTTTCTTT
TRBJ1-1	TRBV5-1	.	.	CASSRGLAQNTEAFF	TGCGCCAGCAGCCGAGGATTGGCTCAGAACACTGAAGCTTTCTTT
TRBJ1-3	TRBV3-1/TRBV3-2	.	few	CASSQNPDSSGNTIYF	TGTGCCAGCAGCCAAAACCCCGACAGCTCTGGAAACACCATATATTTT
TRBJ1-1	TRBV5-4	.	.	CASSLDGAEAFF	TGTGCCAGCAGCTTGGACGGGGCTGAAGCTTTCTTT
TRBJ2-1	TRBV15	.	.	CATSPLLGWTNEQFF	TGTGCCACCAGCCCGTTGTTGGGGTGGACGAATGAGCAGTTCTTC
TRBJ1-2	TRBV5-6	.	.	CASSLGGATYGYTF	TGTGCCAGCAGCTTGGGAGGGGCAACGTATGGCTACACCTTC
TRBJ2-1	TRBV27	TRBD2	.	CASSFVAGGQQFF	TGTGCCAGCAGTTTCGTAGCGGGAGGGCAGCAGTTCTTC
TRBJ2-1	TRBV6-5	TRBD2	.	CASSYSNGLAVFEQFF	TGTGCCAGCAGTTACTCGAATGGACTAGCTGTCTTTGAGCAGTTCTTC
TRBJ2-7	TRBV15	.	.	CATSRDTSSYEQYF	TGTGCCACCAGCAGAGATACCAGCTCCTACGAGCAGTACTTC
TRBJ2-7	TRBV6-5	.	.	CASSPGQELLEQYF	TGTGCCAGCAGCCCGGGGCAAGAACTACTCGAGCAGTACTTC
TRBJ1-1	TRBV12-3/TRBV12-4	.	.	CASSLSVAEAFF	TGTGCCAGCAGTTTAAGCGTTGCGGAAGCTTTCTTT